The clone carrying this TCR beta chain was counted many times. The antigen remains undetermined. The use of a sample-barcoded 5' primer and a J-beta primer mix characterized a second PCR of roughly 6 to 11 cycles. A template-switch adaptor that had 12 random nucleotides put a tag on each cDNA molecule. TCRdb redid the calling of the 5' RACE reads with MiXCR, one entry per CDR3 protein. The table lists under 1 million distinct CDR3 sequences, more than 40% of them singletons, with around 21% in the top ten. The sample comes from a study of blood T cells in healthy people across ages. Study-wide results and limits: The long-lived group displayed more naive CD4+ cells, plus higher diversity, than the aged donors did.

Staff drew roughly 10 milliliters of peripheral blood from each donor. Per-sample yields of isolated PBMCs were at least 6.5 million. Germline CDR1 is PRHDT and CDR2 is FYEKMQ (reference sequence). The CDR3 consists of 15 residues. V gave up 0 bases and J gave up 3 bases, with 12 bases separating them. The clonotype was recovered from a man in his fifties or sixties in good health. Sequencing was performed on blood. V gene TRBV13 combines with J gene TRBJ2-7; D remains unclear. The CDR3: CASSLGPRADYEQYF. In DNA form, the CDR3 reads TGTGCCAGCAGCTTAGGTCCCCGCGCAGACTACGAGCAGTACTTC. Looking up the rest from reference TRBV13 and TRBJ2-7 gives the full variable domain: AAGVIQSPRHLIKEKRETATLKCYPIPRHDTVYWYQQGPGQDPQFLISFYEKMQSDKGSIPDRFSAQQFSDYHSELNMSSLELGDSALYFCASSLGPRADYEQYFGPGTRLTVT.